These T cell receptor beta chains were read from a single sample in a study of control samples from healthy donors and cancer patients. TCRdb's copy holds only in-frame clones and misses some; the assay was immunoSEQ multiplex PCR. The data hold around 58,000 clones, with approximately 86% observed a single time. The sequencing input was blood. Source of these receptors: a man in his fifties or sixties in good health. CDR3s include the opening cysteine and the closing phenylalanine or tryptophan. The D gene is left open where the match is weak. Size is omitted from some rows. Given values are once, few, many or a class for expanded clones.

DNA: TGTGCCAGCAGTTTAGACAGCTACTATGGCTACACCTTC
CDR3: CASSLDSYYGYTF
J: TRBJ1-2
size: -
V: TRBV12-3/TRBV12-4
D: -

DNA: TGTGCCATCGGGGGCAGGGGGCCTAACTATGGCTACACCTTC
CDR3: CAIGGRGPNYGYTF
J: TRBJ1-2
size: -
V: TRBV21-1
D: -

DNA: TGTGCCAGCAGCATTGGACTGGAGAGCAATCAGCCCCAGCATTTT
CDR3: CASSIGLESNQPQHF
J: TRBJ1-5
size: -
V: TRBV28
D: -

DNA: TGTGCCAGCAGCCCGAGGGGTGGTGAGCAGTTCTTC
CDR3: CASSPRGGEQFF
J: TRBJ2-1
size: few
V: TRBV5-4
D: -

DNA: TGTGCCACCAGCAGAGATTACAGTAGGGCATATGGCTACACCTTC
CDR3: CATSRDYSRAYGYTF
J: TRBJ1-2
size: -
V: TRBV15
D: -

DNA: TGTGCCAGCAGCCGGGGATTAACGAACTCTCGGTCAGATACGCAGTATTTT
CDR3: CASSRGLTNSRSDTQYF
J: TRBJ2-3
size: -
V: TRBV7-9
D: -

DNA: TGTGCCAGCAGACAAGAGGGAGAGACCCAGTACTTC
CDR3: CASRQEGETQYF
J: TRBJ2-5
size: -
V: TRBV2
D: -

DNA: TGTGCCAGCGCCCCCTCTAGCGGGACCCTCAATGAGCAGTTCTTC
CDR3: CASAPSSGTLNEQFF
J: TRBJ2-1
size: -
V: TRBV27
D: TRBD2

DNA: TGTGCCAGCAGTTACTCCGGGGGGGAGGACGAGCAGTACTTC
CDR3: CASSYSGGEDEQYF
J: TRBJ2-7
size: -
V: TRBV6-5
D: TRBD2

DNA: TGTGCCAGCAGCTCCCTAGGGGGCTCCTACGAGCAGTACTTC
CDR3: CASSSLGGSYEQYF
J: TRBJ2-7
size: -
V: TRBV7-3
D: -

DNA: TGTGCCACCAACGAGGTCGGGGGCGTCGGTTATAGGTATGGCTACACCTTC
CDR3: CATNEVGGVGYRYGYTF
J: TRBJ1-2
size: -
V: TRBV10-3
D: -

DNA: TGTGCCAGCAGTTTTGCTGGCATAAACACCATATATTTT
CDR3: CASSFAGINTIYF
J: TRBJ1-3
size: -
V: TRBV7-2
D: -

DNA: TGTGCCAGCAGCGCCGGGACAGTGAACACTGAAGCTTTCTTT
CDR3: CASSAGTVNTEAFF
J: TRBJ1-1
size: -
V: TRBV27
D: TRBD1

DNA: TGCAGTGCTAGAGACGCAGACGAGCAGTACTTC
CDR3: CSARDADEQYF
J: TRBJ2-7
size: once
V: TRBV20-1
D: -

DNA: TGTGCCAGCAGGGCGACTAGCACCGATGAGCAGTTCTTC
CDR3: CASRATSTDEQFF
J: TRBJ2-1
size: -
V: TRBV9
D: TRBD2

DNA: TGTGCCAGTAGTACCGGTGGCTTCCTCGAGCAGTACTTC
CDR3: CASSTGGFLEQYF
J: TRBJ2-7
size: -
V: TRBV19
D: -

DNA: TGCGCCAGCAGCCCGGGGACAGCTTACGAGCAGTACTTC
CDR3: CASSPGTAYEQYF
J: TRBJ2-7
size: -
V: TRBV5-1
D: TRBD1

DNA: TGTGCCAGCTTTAAGTTGGGGGGCGGGATCACCGGGGAGCTGTTTTTT
CDR3: CASFKLGGGITGELFF
J: TRBJ2-2
size: -
V: TRBV27
D: -

DNA: TGTGCCAGCAGAGGGACTACCTCCTACGAGCAGTACTTC
CDR3: CASRGTTSYEQYF
J: TRBJ2-7
size: -
V: TRBV6-5
D: TRBD2

DNA: TGTGCCAGCAGTTCAGGGGAGGGTAATGAGCAGTTCTTC
CDR3: CASSSGEGNEQFF
J: TRBJ2-1
size: -
V: TRBV7-3
D: -

DNA: TGTGCCAGCAGTTTGACAGGGCCCTCCTCTGGAAACACCATATATTTT
CDR3: CASSLTGPSSGNTIYF
J: TRBJ1-3
size: -
V: TRBV28
D: TRBD1

DNA: TGTGCCAGCAGTTTAGAGGGGCAGGTCGAAAAACTGTTTTTT
CDR3: CASSLEGQVEKLFF
J: TRBJ1-4
size: -
V: TRBV28
D: -